Following are 6 T cell receptor beta chains from one sample sequenced in a study of CD8+ T cells in alopecia areata. The sequencing template was cDNA reverse transcribed from extracted RNA. Only in-frame clones appear in the TCRdb table, and some are missing; sequencing was by immunoSEQ multiplex PCR. The table includes 170,000 or so clones, about 63% detected once. This sample comprised CD4+ T cells sorted from blood, obtained at week 0. All receptors derive from a human donor with alopecia areata.

The chain uses TRBV4-1 and TRBJ1-2, with D possibly TRBD1 on 5 matching bases. Germline V lookup: CDR1 MGHRA, CDR2 YSYEKL. This CDR3 spans 15 amino acids. The V end lost 4 bases, the J end lost 7 bases, and 19 bases lay between the germline ends. In DNA form, the CDR3 reads TGCGCCAGCAGCCGAACCGGGACTGATGAGGGTGGCTACACCTTC. Encoded protein: CASSRTGTDEGGYTF.

This clone was counted between two and nine times. This sequence joins TRBV9 and TRBJ2-3; D ambiguous. With 4 bases removed from V and 6 bases from J, the gap between germline ends came to 9 bases. Germline CDR1 SGDLS, CDR2 YYNGEE. The CDR3 has 12 amino acids. In DNA form, the CDR3 reads TGTGCCAGCAGCCCCCTCAAGGATACGCAGTATTTT. Protein: CASSPLKDTQYF.

The J gene is TRBJ2-1, the V gene TRBV19; 12 positions agree with TRBD1. CDR3 length: 16 amino acids. The germline CDR1 and CDR2 sequences are LNHDA and SQIVND (reference sequence). J lost 6 bases, V lost 6 bases, and 9 bases had no gene match. The CDR3 spells CASSPPGQGARNEQFF. CDR3 DNA sequence: TGTGCCAGTAGCCCACCGGGACAGGGGGCGCGCAATGAGCAGTTCTTC.

This clone turned up a few times. The rearrangement uses TRBV5-4 and TRBJ1-4; D gene ambiguous. The CDR3 is 14 amino acids. Deletions cut 1 base from V and 4 bases from J, with 8 bases between. Germline V gives CDR1 SGHNT, CDR2 YYREEE (reference sequence). Here the CDR3 DNA reads TGTGCCAGCAGCTTGCGTACAGATAATGAAAAACTGTTTTTT. Amino acid sequence: CASSLRTDNEKLFF.

In its sample, this clone was seen once. The V gene is TRBV30, the J gene TRBJ1-4, with D hard to call. Germline V gene data show CDR1 as GTSNPN and CDR2 as SVGIG (reference sequence). V lost 3 bases and J lost 4, with 9 bases in between. The CDR3 runs 13 residues. This CDR3 reads CAWSGGFNEKLFF. The CDR3 nucleotides are TGTGCCTGGAGCGGCGGATTTAATGAAAAACTGTTTTTT.

The rearrangement links TRBV29-1 to TRBJ1-2; D gene uncertain. The CDR3 loop spans 13 amino acids. Germline V gene sequence: CDR1 SQVTM, CDR2 ANQGSEA. Trimming pared 2 bases from V and 4 bases from J, leaving 11 bases between. The CDR3 loop reads CSVERPSGYGYTF. CDR3 nucleotide sequence: TGCAGCGTTGAAAGGCCGTCTGGCTATGGCTACACCTTC.